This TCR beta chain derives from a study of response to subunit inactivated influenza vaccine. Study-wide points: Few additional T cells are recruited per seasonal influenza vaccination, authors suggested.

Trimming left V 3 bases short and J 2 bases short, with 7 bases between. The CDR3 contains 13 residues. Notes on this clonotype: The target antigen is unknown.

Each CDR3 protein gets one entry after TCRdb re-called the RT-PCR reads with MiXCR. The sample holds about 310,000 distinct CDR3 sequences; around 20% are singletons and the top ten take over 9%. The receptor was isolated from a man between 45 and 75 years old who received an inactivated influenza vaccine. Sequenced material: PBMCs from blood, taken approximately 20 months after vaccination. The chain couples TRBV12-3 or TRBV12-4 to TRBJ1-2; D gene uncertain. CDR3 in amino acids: CASSFSSNYGYTF. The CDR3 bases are TGTGCCAGCAGTTTCTCTTCAAACTATGGCTACACCTTC.